The 20 T cell receptor beta chains in this list originate from one sample, sequenced in a study of blood T cell repertoires in COVID-19. Clones were read by immunoSEQ multiplex PCR, and TCRdb kept only the in-frame ones, dropping some. The sample lists around 290,000 clones, 75% to 90% seen once, with roughly 14% in the top ten. The sequenced sample was peripheral blood. The receptors were gathered from a woman in her 70s with COVID-19, enrolled during active disease.

The chain recombines TRBV19 with TRBJ1-3; D is undetermined. The CDR3 covers 11 residues. Germline-derived CDR1 and CDR2 are LNHDA and SQIVND (reference sequence). With 11 bases removed from V and 0 bases from J, the gap between germline ends came to 5 bases. DNA for the CDR3: TGTGCCGGCCACTCTGGAAACACCATATATTTT. Its protein is CAGHSGNTIYF.

The chain has TRBV7-2 and TRBJ2-7; TRBD2 agrees at 14 bases. J gave up 4 bases and V 5 bases, and 10 bases lay outside the gene matches. Germline CDR1 reads SGHTA; CDR2 reads FQGNSA. The CDR3 totals 17 residues. CDR3 sequence: CASSPRRLAGGPYEQYF. Written as DNA, the CDR3 is TGTGCCAGCAGCCCGCGCCGACTAGCGGGGGGGCCATACGAGCAGTACTTC.

The chain has TRBV7-2 and TRBJ2-7; 14 bases agree with TRBD2. Germline-derived CDR1 and CDR2 are SGHTA and FQGNSA. CDR3 length: 15 residues. Trimming removed 5 bases from V and 3 bases from J; junction bases left unmatched: 3. The CDR3 DNA reads TGTGCCAGCAGCCGGACTAGCGGGGGGTACTACGAGCAGTACTTC. Encoded protein: CASSRTSGGYYEQYF.

This chain uses TRBV9 with TRBJ2-5, with TRBD1 matching over 12 bases. The ends lost 3 bases at V and 4 bases at J; junction bases unmatched: 4. The germline CDR1 and CDR2 sequences are SGDLS and YYNGEE. The CDR3 runs to 15 residues. CDR3 bases: TGTGCCAGCAGCGCAGGGACAGGGGGCGGAGAGACCCAGTACTTC. Amino acid sequence: CASSAGTGGGETQYF.

This clone was seen a single time. J is TRBJ1-5 and V is TRBV6-5, with TRBD1 identical over 11 bases. V trimming: 5 bases; J trimming: 6 bases; junction bases outside the gene matches: 6. The CDR3 loop spans 15 amino acids. Looked up from germline, CDR1 is MNHEY and CDR2 is SVGAGI. The CDR3 protein is CASSLYGTGGQPQHF. DNA of the CDR3: TGTGCCAGCAGTCTTTACGGGACAGGGGGTCAGCCCCAGCATTTT.

V and J are TRBV19 and TRBJ1-2, with D possibly being TRBD1 (6 bases). Germline V CDR1 and CDR2: LNHDA, SQIVND (reference sequence). V lost 7 bases and J lost 8, with 14 bases in between. The CDR3 is 12 residues long. Here the CDR3 reads CASKQGSSGYTF. The CDR3 DNA is TGTGCCAGTAAACAGGGCTCCTCCGGCTACACCTTC.

V and J are TRBV18 and TRBJ2-7, with 12 bases lining up with TRBD2. Germline V gene data show CDR1 as KGHSH and CDR2 as LQKENI. CDR3 length: 15 residues. V lost 3 bases and J lost 5; bases outside the gene matches: 5. The CDR3 reads CASSPTSGGPNEQYF. For the CDR3, the DNA is TGTGCCAGCTCACCCACTAGCGGGGGGCCTAACGAGCAGTACTTC.

DNA for the CDR3: TGCGCCAGCAGCTTCGTTGGACTCGGCACTGAAGCTTTCTTT. This translates into CASSFVGLGTEAFF. The rearrangement links TRBV5-1 to TRBJ1-1, with D uncertain. Trimming took 2 bases from V and 4 from J, leaving 12 bases between them. Germline values: CDR1 SGHRS, CDR2 YFSETQ. The CDR3 runs 14 residues.

The J gene is TRBJ2-6, the V gene TRBV19, with a tentative D call TRBD1 (5 bases). CDR3 length: 17 amino acids. Germline V gene lookup returns CDR1 LNHDA and CDR2 SQIVND (reference sequence). V gave up 7 bases and J gave up 0 bases, with 16 bases separating them. CDR3 nucleotide sequence: TGTGCCAGTAATCCTTCCGTAGGGGACTCTGGGGCCAACGTCCTGACTTTC. Translated: CASNPSVGDSGANVLTF. The full variable domain, completed using reference TRBV19 and TRBJ2-6, is DGGITQSPKYLFRKEGQNVTLSCEQNLNHDAMYWYRQDPGQGLRLIYYSQIVNDFQKGDIAEGYSVSREKKESFPLTVTSAQKNPTAFYLCASNPSVGDSGANVLTFGAGSRLTVL.

This clone has more than one count but fewer than ten. The chain recombines TRBV19 with TRBJ1-1; 12 bases match TRBD1. The germline V gene has CDR1 LNHDA and CDR2 SQIVND (reference sequence). V trimming: 3 bases; J trimming: 10 bases; junction bases outside the gene matches: 6. This CDR3 has 14 amino acids. CDR3 protein: CASSIGTGGVVAFF. DNA for the CDR3: TGTGCCAGTAGTATTGGGACAGGGGGCGTGGTAGCTTTCTTT.

The chain combines TRBV20-1 with TRBJ2-1; D is ambiguous. Germline values: CDR1 DFQATT, CDR2 SNEGSKA (reference sequence). The V gene lost 4 bases and the J gene lost 12 bases, with 7 bases spanning the gap. The CDR3 has 9 amino acids. This CDR3 is CSATNRQFF. The DNA for the CDR3 is TGCAGTGCTACCAACAGGCAGTTCTTC.

The chain is built from TRBV18 and TRBJ1-5; D is ambiguous. CDR1 is KGHSH and CDR2 is LQKENI in the germline V gene. The length of the CDR3 is 15 residues. Trimming stripped 2 bases from V and 7 bases from J, with 15 bases between. DNA of the CDR3: TGTGCCAGCTCACCAGATTCCGGAGTCGGGCAGCCCCAGCATTTT. Encoded protein: CASSPDSGVGQPQHF.

The V call is TRBV6-5, the J call TRBJ1-1; D perhaps matches TRBD1 (5 bases). Per germline, CDR1 MNHEY and CDR2 SVGAGI. With 6 bases removed from V and 1 base from J, the gap between germline ends came to 15 bases. The CDR3 loop spans 15 amino acids. CDR3 region: CASRRTDRSNTEAFF. The CDR3 DNA sequence: TGTGCCAGCAGGCGCACAGACAGATCGAACACTGAAGCTTTCTTT.

This clone was counted only a few times. The chain has TRBV18 and TRBJ1-2; TRBD1 might be the D (6 bases). The CDR3 is 16 residues long. Germline CDR1 and CDR2: KGHSH and LQKENI. V lost 0 bases, J lost 4 bases, and 15 bases lay in between. CDR3 region: CASSPPAAGAGYGYTF. DNA of the CDR3: TGTGCCAGCTCACCACCGGCTGCAGGGGCTGGCTATGGCTACACCTTC.

The CDR3 here is CASSQDLTENYGYTF. The CDR3 DNA sequence: TGTGCCAGCAGCCAAGATCTAACAGAAAACTATGGCTACACCTTC. V usage is TRBV3-1 (or the pseudogene TRBV3-2) and J usage is TRBJ1-2; D not certain. CDR3 length equals 15 residues. Germline V gives CDR1 LGHDT, CDR2 YNNKEL (reference sequence). Trimming took 0 bases from V and 2 from J, leaving 10 bases between them.

This chain links TRBV30 with TRBJ2-7; D might be TRBD2 (5 bases). Deletions cut 0 bases from V and 5 bases from J, with 17 bases between. The CDR3 is 15 residues long. Germline CDR1 GTSNPN, CDR2 SVGIG (reference sequence). In DNA, the CDR3 is TGTGCCTGGAGTGTGATGATCGGGGTGGAGAACGAGCAGTACTTC. Amino acid sequence: CAWSVMIGVENEQYF.

This clone showed up just a few times. The rearrangement uses TRBV7-9 and TRBJ2-1; 10 positions agree with TRBD2. The CDR3 length is 15 residues. V lost 5 bases and J lost 7; bases outside the gene matches: 8. CDR1 and CDR2 from the germline V gene are SEHNR and FQNEAQ (reference sequence). The CDR3: CASSLLAGVPNEQFF. CDR3 sequence (DNA): TGTGCCAGCAGCCTGCTAGCGGGGGTTCCAAATGAGCAGTTCTTC.

The J gene is TRBJ1-2, the V gene TRBV18; TRBD1 is a possible D gene (5 bases). The CDR3 length is 14 residues. Germline V gene data show CDR1 as KGHSH and CDR2 as LQKENI. Trimming removed 1 base at V and 4 bases at J, with 10 bases between. The CDR3 coding sequence is TGTGCCAGCTCACCACTCAGGGAACTCTATGGCTACACCTTC. Its translation: CASSPLRELYGYTF.

J is TRBJ2-3 and V is TRBV4-2, with TRBD2 matching over 11 bases. CDR1 and CDR2 (germline): LGHNA, YNFKEQ. This CDR3 is built from 18 residues. V lost 3 bases and J lost 8; bases outside the gene matches: 16. Written as DNA, the CDR3 is TGTGCCAGCAGCCAGGTCTGGCTCGGTAGCGGGGGGGCCGGTACGCAGTATTTT. This translates into CASSQVWLGSGGAGTQYF.

The V call is TRBV10-3, the J call TRBJ1-1, with 8 bases matching TRBD1. The CDR3 spans 14 residues. The V and J ends lost 10 bases and 3 bases, in that order; junction bases with no gene match: 10. CDR1 is ENHRY, CDR2 SYGVKD, per germline. CDR3 DNA: TGTGCCACAGGGACAGGTGTTGGGGACACTGAAGCTTTCTTT. Protein: CATGTGVGDTEAFF.